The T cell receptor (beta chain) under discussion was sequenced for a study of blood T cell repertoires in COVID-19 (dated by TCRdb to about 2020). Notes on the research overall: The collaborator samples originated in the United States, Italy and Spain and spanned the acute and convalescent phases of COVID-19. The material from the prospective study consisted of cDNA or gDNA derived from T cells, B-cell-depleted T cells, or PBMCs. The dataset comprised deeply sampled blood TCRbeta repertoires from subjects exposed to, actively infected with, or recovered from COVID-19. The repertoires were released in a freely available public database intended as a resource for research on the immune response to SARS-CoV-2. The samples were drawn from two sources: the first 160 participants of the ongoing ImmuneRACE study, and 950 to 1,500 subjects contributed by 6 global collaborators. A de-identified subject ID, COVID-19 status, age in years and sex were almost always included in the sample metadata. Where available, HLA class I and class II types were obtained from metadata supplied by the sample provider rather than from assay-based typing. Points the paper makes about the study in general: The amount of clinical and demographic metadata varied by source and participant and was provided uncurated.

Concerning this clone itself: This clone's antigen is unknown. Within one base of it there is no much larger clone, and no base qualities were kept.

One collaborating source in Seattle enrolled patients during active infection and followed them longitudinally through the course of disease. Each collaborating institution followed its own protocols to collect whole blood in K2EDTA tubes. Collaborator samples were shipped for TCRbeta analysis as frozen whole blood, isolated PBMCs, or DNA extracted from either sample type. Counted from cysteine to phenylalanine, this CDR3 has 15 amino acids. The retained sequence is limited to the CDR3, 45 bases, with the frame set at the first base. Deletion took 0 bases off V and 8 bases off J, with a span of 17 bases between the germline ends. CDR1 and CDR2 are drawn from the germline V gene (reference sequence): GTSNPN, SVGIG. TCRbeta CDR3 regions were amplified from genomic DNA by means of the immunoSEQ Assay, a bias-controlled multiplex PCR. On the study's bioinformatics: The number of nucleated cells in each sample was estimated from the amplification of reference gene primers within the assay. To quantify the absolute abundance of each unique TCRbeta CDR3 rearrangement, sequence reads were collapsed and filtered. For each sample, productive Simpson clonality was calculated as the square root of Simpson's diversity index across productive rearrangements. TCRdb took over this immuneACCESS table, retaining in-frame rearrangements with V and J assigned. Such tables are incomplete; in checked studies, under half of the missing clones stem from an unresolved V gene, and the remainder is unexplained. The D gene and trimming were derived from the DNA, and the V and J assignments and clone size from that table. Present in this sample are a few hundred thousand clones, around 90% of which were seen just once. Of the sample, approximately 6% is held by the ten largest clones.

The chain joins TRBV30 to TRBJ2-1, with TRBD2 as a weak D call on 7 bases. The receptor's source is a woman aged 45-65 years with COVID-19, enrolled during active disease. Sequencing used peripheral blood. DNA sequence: TGTGCCTGGAGTGTAGGGGGGGTAGGACCCGATGAGCAGTTCTTC. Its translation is CAWSVGGVGPDEQFF. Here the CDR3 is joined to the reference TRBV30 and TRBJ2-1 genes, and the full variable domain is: SQTIHQWPATLVQPVGSPLSLECTVEGTSNPNLYWYRQAAGRGLQLLFYSVGIGQISSEVPQNLSASRPQDRQFILSSKKLLLSDSGFYLCAWSVGGVGPDEQFFGPGTRLTVL.